This is a list of T cell receptor beta chains from one sample in a study of blood T cell repertoires in COVID-19. The data were produced by immunoSEQ multiplex PCR, yet TCRdb's version contains in-frame clones alone and is incomplete. Among 86,000 or so clones listed, 82% were seen once. Sequenced input: peripheral blood. These receptors originate from a woman older than 75 with acute or convalescent COVID-19. Each CDR3 is given with its conserved first and last residue. Each record gives: V gene, clone size, J gene, D gene, CDR3 protein, CDR3 DNA. D genes are given only for firm matches. Size values are once, few and many counts, or a class for expanded clones, and some rows have none.

TRBV7-8	.	TRBJ2-7	TRBD2	CASSWRGADSYEQYF	TGTGCCAGCAGCTGGCGGGGGGCCGATTCCTACGAGCAGTACTTC
TRBV5-1	.	TRBJ1-4	.	CASSLWEPSTEKLFF	TGCGCCAGCAGCTTGTGGGAGCCTAGTACCGAAAAACTGTTTTTT
TRBV5-4	.	TRBJ1-5	.	CASSLAGADDQPQHF	TGTGCCAGCAGCTTGGCAGGGGCGGACGATCAGCCCCAGCATTTT
TRBV5-1	few	TRBJ1-1	.	CASSSDGGTMNTEAFF	TGCGCCAGCAGCTCGGACGGGGGGACGATGAACACTGAAGCTTTCTTT
TRBV7-2	.	TRBJ2-7	.	CASSRAAQYEQYF	TGTGCCAGCAGCCGCGCGGCTCAGTACGAGCAGTACTTC
TRBV27	.	TRBJ1-1	TRBD1	CASSLIGQGSTEAFF	TGTGCCAGCAGTTTAATCGGACAGGGTTCGACTGAAGCTTTCTTT
TRBV18	.	TRBJ1-1	.	CASSAKEGLYTEAFF	TGTGCCAGCTCGGCTAAGGAGGGGTTATACACTGAAGCTTTCTTT
TRBV6-5	.	TRBJ2-1	.	CASTPGSGPLNEQFF	TGTGCCAGCACACCAGGGTCAGGGCCCCTCAATGAGCAGTTCTTC
TRBV11-2	.	TRBJ1-1	.	CAILRTGGTEAFF	TGTGCCATCTTAAGAACGGGGGGAACTGAAGCTTTCTTT
TRBV2	.	TRBJ2-7	.	CASSPARTWEQYF	TGTGCCAGCAGTCCCGCTCGGACTTGGGAGCAGTACTTC
TRBV28	once	TRBJ2-7	.	CASTPNPRTGDYEQYF	TGTGCCAGCACCCCTAACCCCCGGACTGGTGACTACGAGCAGTACTTC
TRBV7-9	.	TRBJ2-1	.	CVSSRITGPNEQFF	TGTGTCAGCAGCCGAATAACAGGGCCGAATGAGCAGTTCTTC
TRBV12-3/TRBV12-4	.	TRBJ2-7	TRBD1	CASRATGLEQYF	TGTGCCAGCAGAGCGACAGGGCTCGAGCAGTACTTC
TRBV28	.	TRBJ2-6	.	CASSPRLAGANVLTF	TGTGCCAGCAGTCCCCGCCTGGCCGGGGCCAACGTCCTGACTTTC
TRBV9	.	TRBJ2-1	TRBD2	CASSPLAGGSGYNEQFF	TGTGCCAGCAGCCCCCTAGCGGGGGGGTCGGGGTACAATGAGCAGTTCTTC
TRBV5-1	once	TRBJ1-1	.	CASRLDSGTEAFF	TGCGCCAGCAGACTCGACAGTGGCACTGAAGCTTTCTTT
TRBV10-3	.	TRBJ2-7	.	CAITDSEHYEQYF	TGTGCCATCACGGACAGTGAGCACTACGAGCAGTACTTC
TRBV7-9	.	TRBJ2-1	TRBD2	CATSTSGSGDEQFF	TGTGCCACCTCGACTAGCGGGAGCGGTGATGAGCAGTTCTTC
TRBV6-2/TRBV6-3	.	TRBJ1-1	TRBD1	CASSLDRVVAEAFF	TGTGCCAGCAGTTTGGACAGGGTTGTCGCTGAAGCTTTCTTT
TRBV6-4	.	TRBJ1-1	.	CASSDTGTPPHEAFF	TGTGCCAGCAGTGACACAGGGACACCTCCTCACGAAGCTTTCTTT
TRBV21-1	.	TRBJ2-1	.	CASSTRPTGLNGNEQFF	TGTGCCAGCAGCACCAGACCCACGGGACTAAATGGCAATGAGCAGTTCTTC
TRBV19	.	TRBJ1-1	TRBD1	CASTRTGITEAFF	TGTGCCAGTACCCGGACAGGGATCACTGAAGCTTTCTTT
TRBV11-2	.	TRBJ1-2	.	CASSPAQGTYGYTF	TGTGCCAGCAGCCCAGCCCAGGGAACCTATGGCTACACCTTC
TRBV6-5	.	TRBJ1-2	TRBD1	CASRGAGGNTF	TGTGCCAGCAGGGGCGCAGGGGGGAACACCTTC
TRBV5-6	once	TRBJ1-4	.	CASSLLQASSGEKLFF	TGTGCCAGCAGCTTGTTACAGGCCTCCAGCGGGGAAAAACTGTTTTTT
TRBV11-2	.	TRBJ2-3	.	CASSLDLSDTQYF	TGTGCCAGCAGCTTAGATCTAAGTGATACGCAGTATTTT
TRBV6-5	.	TRBJ1-1	.	CASREVGMNTEAFF	TGTGCCAGCAGGGAGGTTGGTATGAACACTGAAGCTTTCTTT
TRBV5-1	once	TRBJ1-2	.	CASSSQYEAQF	TGCGCCAGCAGCTCCCAATACGAGGCACAATTC
TRBV19	.	TRBJ2-7	.	CASMRQAGQYPYEQYF	TGTGCCAGTATGAGGCAAGCAGGACAGTATCCCTACGAGCAGTACTTC
TRBV6-6	.	TRBJ2-7	.	CATRSGPTSYEQYF	TGTGCCACCAGGAGCGGTCCTACCTCCTACGAGCAGTACTTC
TRBV11-2	.	TRBJ2-2	.	CASSLAVGELFF	TGTGCCAGCAGCTTAGCAGTCGGGGAGCTGTTTTTT
TRBV24-1	.	TRBJ2-5	.	CATSDATGSQETQYF	TGTGCCACCAGTGATGCCACCGGGTCCCAAGAGACCCAGTACTTC
TRBV19	.	TRBJ1-2	TRBD1	CASSMGWTGINNGYTF	TGTGCCAGTAGTATGGGGTGGACAGGAATAAATAATGGCTACACCTTC
TRBV9	.	TRBJ2-4	TRBD2	CASSVVPGGSKNIQYF	TGTGCCAGCAGCGTAGTACCGGGGGGTTCCAAAAACATTCAGTACTTC
TRBV19	.	TRBJ1-6	TRBD1	CASRRTGGNSPLHF	TGTGCCAGTAGACGGACAGGCGGGAATTCACCCCTCCACTTT
TRBV28	.	TRBJ1-5	TRBD1	CASSPGGSNQPQHF	TGTGCCAGCAGTCCAGGGGGGAGCAATCAGCCCCAGCATTTT
TRBV7-9	few	TRBJ1-1	.	CAKSGLNTEAFF	TGTGCCAAGTCGGGGTTGAACACTGAAGCTTTCTTT